Listed below are T cell receptor beta chains from one sample, sequenced in a study of immune cell composition in non-small cell lung cancer. Sequenced by immunoSEQ multiplex PCR; TCRdb stores in-frame clones only, minus some. The profile shows 3,000 to 4,000 clones, under 75% of them singletons. The sample consisted of lung tumor tissue. The receptors were gathered from a human donor with non-small cell lung cancer. CDR3s include the opening cysteine and the closing phenylalanine or tryptophan. A D gene is named only where the DNA matches it firmly. Where a row states a size, it is once, few, many or the class of an expanded clone; other rows omit it.

J gene: TRBJ2-7
clone size: NA
D gene: TRBD2
V gene: TRBV5-4
CDR3 DNA: TGTGCCAGCAGCCAACTAGCGGGCCCCCCCTACGAGCAGTACTTC
CDR3 protein: CASSQLAGPPYEQYF

J gene: TRBJ1-1
clone size: NA
D gene: TRBD1
V gene: TRBV5-4
CDR3 DNA: TGTGCCAGCAGCTTGGGACAGGGGGAGGACACTGAAGCTTTCTTT
CDR3 protein: CASSLGQGEDTEAFF

J gene: TRBJ1-1
clone size: NA
D gene: TRBD1
V gene: TRBV18
CDR3 DNA: TGTGCCAGCTCACCAACCGCCACAGGGGAAACTGAAGCTTTCTTT
CDR3 protein: CASSPTATGETEAFF

J gene: TRBJ1-1
clone size: NA
D gene: NA
V gene: TRBV13
CDR3 DNA: TGTGCCAGCAGCTTTCGGGATACTGAAGCTTTCTTT
CDR3 protein: CASSFRDTEAFF

J gene: TRBJ2-1
clone size: once
D gene: NA
V gene: TRBV11-2
CDR3 DNA: TGTGCCAGCAGCCCCAGAGGAGGGGGGGCTGCATACAATGAGCAGTTCTTC
CDR3 protein: CASSPRGGGAAYNEQFF

J gene: TRBJ1-3
clone size: NA
D gene: NA
V gene: TRBV5-6
CDR3 DNA: TGTGCCAGCAGCTTGTTGGGGCATACGACTGGAAACACCATATATTTT
CDR3 protein: CASSLLGHTTGNTIYF

J gene: TRBJ2-3
clone size: large
D gene: TRBD2
V gene: TRBV19
CDR3 DNA: TGTGCCAGTACGACCAACGAGCGGGAATACCCAGATACGCAGTATTTT
CDR3 protein: CASTTNEREYPDTQYF

J gene: TRBJ1-2
clone size: once
D gene: NA
V gene: TRBV5-4
CDR3 DNA: TGTGCCTCACGCGGGGCCCTAGCTAACTATGGCTACACCTTC
CDR3 protein: CASRGALANYGYTF

J gene: TRBJ1-2
clone size: NA
D gene: NA
V gene: TRBV7-8
CDR3 DNA: TGTGCCAGCAGCTTCAACACCGGCGGGCCGCTATCTGGCTACACCTTC
CDR3 protein: CASSFNTGGPLSGYTF

J gene: TRBJ1-2
clone size: NA
D gene: NA
V gene: TRBV6-5
CDR3 DNA: TGTGCCAGCAGTTACTCGATGAGGCGGTATGGCTACACCTTC
CDR3 protein: CASSYSMRRYGYTF

J gene: TRBJ2-2
clone size: NA
D gene: NA
V gene: TRBV7-2
CDR3 DNA: TGTGCCAGCAGCTTAGGGGGGCGGGCGAACACCGGGGAGCTGTTTTTT
CDR3 protein: CASSLGGRANTGELFF

J gene: TRBJ1-2
clone size: once
D gene: NA
V gene: TRBV4-2
CDR3 DNA: TGTGCCAGCAGCCCCGCCACGGGAGGGACTAACTATGGCTACACCTTC
CDR3 protein: CASSPATGGTNYGYTF

J gene: TRBJ2-7
clone size: few
D gene: NA
V gene: TRBV4-1
CDR3 DNA: TGCGCCAGCAGCCAGCAAGCAGGGTTGGAGCAGTACTTC
CDR3 protein: CASSQQAGLEQYF

J gene: TRBJ1-1
clone size: NA
D gene: NA
V gene: TRBV7-6
CDR3 DNA: TGTGCCAGCAGCTCTACCGGGGGGGAGTCGGAAGCTTTCTTT
CDR3 protein: CASSSTGGESEAFF

J gene: TRBJ2-1
clone size: once
D gene: TRBD2
V gene: TRBV14
CDR3 DNA: TGTGCCAGCAGCCCCCTCCTAGCGGGCATAGACAATGAGCAGTTCTTC
CDR3 protein: CASSPLLAGIDNEQFF

J gene: TRBJ2-7
clone size: NA
D gene: TRBD1
V gene: TRBV10-3
CDR3 DNA: TGTGCCATCAGAAATGACAGGGGCTACGAGCAGTACTTC
CDR3 protein: CAIRNDRGYEQYF

J gene: TRBJ1-2
clone size: NA
D gene: TRBD1
V gene: TRBV6-6
CDR3 DNA: TGTGCCAGCAGTTTCTCGACAGGGGCCTACTATGGCTACACCTTC
CDR3 protein: CASSFSTGAYYGYTF

J gene: TRBJ2-1
clone size: NA
D gene: NA
V gene: TRBV10-3
CDR3 DNA: TGTGCCATCAGTAACAGGGCTCGGTCCAATGAGCAGTTCTTC
CDR3 protein: CAISNRARSNEQFF

J gene: TRBJ1-1
clone size: NA
D gene: TRBD1
V gene: TRBV6-6
CDR3 DNA: TGTGCCAGCAGTTATTCCCTCCGACAGGGGCATGAAGCTTTCTTT
CDR3 protein: CASSYSLRQGHEAFF

J gene: TRBJ2-7
clone size: few
D gene: TRBD1
V gene: TRBV27
CDR3 DNA: TGTGCCAGCAGTTCCCGGTGGGGCAGGGGGCGCGACTACGAGCAGTACTTC
CDR3 protein: CASSSRWGRGRDYEQYF

J gene: TRBJ2-5
clone size: NA
D gene: TRBD2
V gene: TRBV5-6
CDR3 DNA: TGTGCCATCGGGGGGGAGGTAGAAGAGACCCAGTACTTC
CDR3 protein: CAIGGEVEETQYF

J gene: TRBJ2-3
clone size: few
D gene: TRBD1
V gene: TRBV7-2
CDR3 DNA: TGTGCCAGCAGCTGGACAGGGTTCGGCACAGATACGCAGTATTTT
CDR3 protein: CASSWTGFGTDTQYF

J gene: TRBJ2-3
clone size: NA
D gene: NA
V gene: TRBV30
CDR3 DNA: TGTGCCTGGAGTGTACGAGGAGCTGATACGCAGTATTTT
CDR3 protein: CAWSVRGADTQYF

J gene: TRBJ2-7
clone size: NA
D gene: NA
V gene: TRBV18
CDR3 DNA: TGTGCCAGCTCACCCATACGGGGGTCGGGTGAGCAGTACTTC
CDR3 protein: CASSPIRGSGEQYF

J gene: TRBJ2-1
clone size: NA
D gene: NA
V gene: TRBV6-6
CDR3 DNA: TGTGCCAGCAGTTACGCGGGGAGCTCCTACAATGAGCAGTTCTTC
CDR3 protein: CASSYAGSSYNEQFF

J gene: TRBJ2-7
clone size: few
D gene: NA
V gene: TRBV27
CDR3 DNA: TGTGCCAGCAGTCCCACGACTCCGGACTGGGAGTACTTC
CDR3 protein: CASSPTTPDWEYF

J gene: TRBJ1-4
clone size: NA
D gene: TRBD1
V gene: TRBV5-1
CDR3 DNA: TGCGCCAGCAGCTTGAATTGGGACAGCGCTGAAAAACTGTTTTTT
CDR3 protein: CASSLNWDSAEKLFF

J gene: TRBJ1-2
clone size: NA
D gene: TRBD1
V gene: TRBV6-1
CDR3 DNA: TGTGCCAGCAGCGTATCGGACAGGGCGGGGTATGGCTACACCTTC
CDR3 protein: CASSVSDRAGYGYTF

J gene: TRBJ1-5
clone size: NA
D gene: TRBD1
V gene: TRBV18
CDR3 DNA: TGTGCCAGCTCACTATTCGGGACAGGGTATATGGGTCGCAATCAGCCCCAGCATTTT
CDR3 protein: CASSLFGTGYMGRNQPQHF

J gene: TRBJ1-1
clone size: NA
D gene: NA
V gene: TRBV9
CDR3 DNA: TGTGCCAGCAGGAGTTTCTCTGGGGGGGTCCGAGGGGGCACTGAAGCTTTCTTT
CDR3 protein: CASRSFSGGVRGGTEAFF

J gene: TRBJ1-2
clone size: few
D gene: TRBD1
V gene: TRBV19
CDR3 DNA: TGTGCCAGTAGTATCTCCACAGGGGGTTATGGCTACACCTTC
CDR3 protein: CASSISTGGYGYTF

J gene: TRBJ2-1
clone size: NA
D gene: NA
V gene: TRBV7-9
CDR3 DNA: TGTGCCAGCAGCTTATCACTAGCAACGAACAATGAGCAGTTCTTC
CDR3 protein: CASSLSLATNNEQFF